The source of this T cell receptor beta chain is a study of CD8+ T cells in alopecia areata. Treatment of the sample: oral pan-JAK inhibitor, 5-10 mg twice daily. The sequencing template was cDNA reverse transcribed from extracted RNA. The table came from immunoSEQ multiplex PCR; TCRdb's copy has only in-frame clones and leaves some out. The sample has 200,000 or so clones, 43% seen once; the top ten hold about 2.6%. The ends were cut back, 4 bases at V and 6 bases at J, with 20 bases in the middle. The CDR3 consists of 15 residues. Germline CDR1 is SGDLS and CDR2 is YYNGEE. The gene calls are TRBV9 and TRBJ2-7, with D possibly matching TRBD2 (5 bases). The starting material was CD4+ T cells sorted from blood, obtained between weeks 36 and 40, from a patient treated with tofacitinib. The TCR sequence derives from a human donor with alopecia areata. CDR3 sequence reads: CASSREGRPAGEQYF. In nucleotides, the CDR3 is TGTGCCAGCAGCCGCGAAGGTCGCCCCGCGGGCGAGCAGTACTTC.